Listed here are 22 T cell receptor beta chains from one sample, sequenced in a study of metastatic and nonmetastatic thyroid tumors. TCRdb re-clonotyped the PCR reads through MiXCR. Found here are roughly 8,400 clones, 32% of them singletons; the top ten hold roughly 10%. No patient had received any treatment before thyroid surgery. The material sequenced was tumor tissue. The source is a female donor with papillary thyroid cancer or a benign thyroid nodule (not recorded which). Some clones in this sample may be carry-over from other donors' samples.

V usage is TRBV5-1 and J usage is TRBJ1-1, with 10 bases aligning to TRBD1. V shed 0 bases and J 7 bases; nucleotides not matched to a gene: 6. Germline CDR1 SGHRS, CDR2 YFSETQ. CDR3 length equals 15 residues. CDR3 amino acids: CASSLAGTGEGEAFF. The CDR3 coding sequence is TGCGCCAGCAGCTTGGCCGGGACAGGGGAGGGTGAAGCTTTCTTT.

The chain uses TRBV6-1 and TRBJ1-5, with D possibly TRBD1 on 6 matching bases. V lost 7 bases, J lost 0 bases, and 16 bases lay in between. This CDR3 spans 16 amino acids. Germline-derived CDR1 and CDR2 are MNHNS and SASEGT. CDR3: CASTVGPGDSNQPQHF. CDR3 DNA: TGTGCCAGCACGGTGGGGCCAGGGGATAGCAATCAGCCCCAGCATTTT.

This clone was recorded many times. In the same sample, other DNA sequences code for this CDR3. The chain couples TRBV5-5 to TRBJ1-1; D is ambiguous. From germline, CDR1 is SGHKS and CDR2 YYEKEE (reference sequence). Trimming left V 3 bases short and J 4 bases short, with 10 bases between. The CDR3 loop spans 13 amino acids. CDR3 coding DNA: TGTGCCAGCAGCTGGACCTTACTCACTGAAGCTTTCTTT. This sequence encodes CASSWTLLTEAFF.

Many counts were recorded for this clone. The rearrangement uses TRBV6-1 and TRBJ2-3; TRBD2 aligns across 13 bases. Losses at the gene ends were 7 bases for V and 3 bases for J; bases not matched to a gene: 4. The CDR3 covers 15 residues. In germline, CDR1 is MNHNS, CDR2 SASEGT. In DNA form, the CDR3 reads TGTGCCAGCAACGCACTAGCGGGAGGGACAGATACGCAGTATTTT. Its translation: CASNALAGGTDTQYF.

For this clone: This clone may be a read error of a much larger clone one base away. This chain joins TRBV11-1 and TRBJ2-1, with 10 bases matching TRBD2. This CDR3 is 16 amino acids long. V dropped 5 bases and J dropped 4; count of bases not matched to a gene: 8. Looked up from germline, CDR1 is SGHAT and CDR2 is FQDESV (reference sequence). Here the CDR3 reads CASSPRGTSVYNEQFF. The CDR3 region has the DNA TGTGCCAGCAGCCCGAGAGGGACTAGCGTATACAATGAGCAGTTCTTC.

The rearrangement links TRBV20-1 to TRBJ1-2; TRBD1 matches at 8 bases. The germline V gene has CDR1 DFQATT and CDR2 SNEGSKA (reference sequence). The CDR3 loop spans 13 amino acids. V shed 6 bases and J 5 bases; nucleotides not matched to a gene: 8. The CDR3 sequence: CSASLTGDYGYTF. CDR3 in DNA: TGCAGTGCGAGCTTGACAGGGGATTATGGCTACACCTTC.

The V gene is TRBV30, the J gene TRBJ2-6; possibly TRBD1 for D (6 bases). The germline CDR1 and CDR2 sequences are GTSNPN and SVGIG (reference sequence). The CDR3 has 19 residues. The V end lost 3 bases, the J end lost 3 bases, and 24 bases lay between the germline ends. In DNA, the CDR3 is TGTGCCTGGAGGACCTGGAAGGGGGAATCTATCTATGGGGCCAACGTCCTGACTTTC. This encodes CAWRTWKGESIYGANVLTF.

Only one count was recorded for this clone. J is TRBJ2-1 and V is TRBV6-2 or TRBV6-3, with D maybe TRBD1 (5 bases). This CDR3 has 19 residues. Germline CDR1 reads MNHEY; CDR2 reads SVGEGT. V lost 5 bases and J lost 0, with 23 bases in between. This chain's CDR3 is CASSLKRGDLWSSYNEQFF. The DNA for the CDR3 is TGTGCCAGCAGTCTCAAAAGGGGCGACCTTTGGAGCTCCTACAATGAGCAGTTCTTC.

By share of the sample, this clone is medium-sized (0.01 to 0.1%). The gene calls are TRBV29-1 and TRBJ2-7; 7 bases are shared with TRBD2. The V gene's germline CDR1 is SQVTM and CDR2 ANQGSEA. V was clipped by 4 bases and J by 5 bases; unmatched bases: 11. There are 14 residues in the CDR3. CDR3 nucleotide sequence: TGCAGCGTTGTGGCGGGAGCCCTTCTGGACGAGCAGTACTTC. Translation: CSVVAGALLDEQYF.

By share, this clone ranks as medium-sized. The V and J genes are TRBV9 and TRBJ2-2, with D unresolved. This CDR3 is 17 amino acids long. Germline CDR1 SGDLS, CDR2 YYNGEE. V lost 7 bases and J lost 5, with 24 bases in between. The CDR3 region is CASHPTTQQRRTGELFF. The CDR3 region has the DNA TGTGCCAGCCACCCCACCACCCAGCAGAGAAGGACCGGGGAGCTGTTTTTT.

This clone ranks as medium-sized. The rearrangement uses TRBV7-2 and TRBJ2-7; 7 bases are a match to TRBD1. CDR3 size: 12 residues. V gave up 5 bases and J gave up 4 bases; unmatched junction bases: 2. CDR1 and CDR2 from the germline V gene are SGHTA and FQGNSA. The DNA for the CDR3 is TGTGCCAGCAGCCGGACAGGTTACGAGCAGTACTTC. Translating gives CASSRTGYEQYF.

The chain has TRBV4-1 and TRBJ1-1; D gene unclear. The CDR3 sequence is 14 residues long. Per germline, CDR1 MGHRA and CDR2 YSYEKL. Trimming pared 0 bases from V and 3 bases from J, leaving 8 bases between. As DNA, the CDR3 is TGCGCCAGCAGCCAAGAAGCGTCGGACACTGAAGCTTTCTTT. This translates into CASSQEASDTEAFF.

In this sample, this clone turned up a few times. Here the CDR3 reads CASRGESSYNSPLHF. DNA for the CDR3: TGTGCCAGCAGGGGAGAAAGCTCCTATAATTCACCCCTCCACTTT. The V call is TRBV27, the J call TRBJ1-6; no firm D call. There are 15 residues in the CDR3. Germline CDR1 MNHEY, CDR2 SMNVEV (reference sequence). V lost 6 bases and J lost 0, with 9 bases in between.

V is TRBV11-2 and J is TRBJ2-2; perhaps TRBD2 as D (5 bases). Germline CDR1 and CDR2: SGHAT and FQNNGV. The V and J ends lost 5 bases and 8 bases respectively, with 6 bases between them. This CDR3 has 11 amino acids. The CDR3 sequence: CASSRGGELFF. DNA for the CDR3: TGTGCCAGCAGCCGAGGGGGGGAGCTGTTTTTT.

This clone showed up just once. This chain connects TRBV4-2 to TRBJ2-2, with 10 positions matching TRBD2. With 3 bases clipped from V and 9 bases from J, the junction kept 4 bases outside the gene matches. The CDR3 is 14 residues long. The germline gives CDR1 LGHNA, CDR2 YNFKEQ. This chain's CDR3 is CASSQKREGRELFF. The CDR3 region has the DNA TGTGCCAGCAGCCAGAAGCGGGAGGGCCGGGAGCTGTTTTTT.

The rearrangement joins TRBV5-1 to TRBJ1-2; D is unresolved. Germline CDR1 is SGHRS and CDR2 is YFSETQ. The V gene lost 0 bases and the J gene lost 4 bases, with 7 bases spanning the gap. CDR3 length: 13 amino acids. Here the CDR3 reads CASSLESGYGYTF. The CDR3 region has the DNA TGCGCCAGCAGCTTGGAGTCAGGCTATGGCTACACCTTC.

By frequency in the sample, this clone is medium-sized. The chain is built from TRBV6-5 and TRBJ2-3; 8 bases line up with TRBD1. Germline V lookup: CDR1 MNHEY, CDR2 SVGAGI. Germline trimming cut 4 bases from V and 9 bases from J; bases unmatched to any gene: 12. The CDR3 is 15 residues long. The CDR3 DNA sequence: TGTGCCAGCAGTTCTCGGACAGGGTCTTTTGTCACGCAGTATTTT. Its protein product is CASSSRTGSFVTQYF.

This clone was found many times. The chain uses TRBV9 and TRBJ1-6; 8 nucleotides agree with TRBD1. The J segment lost 10 bases and the V segment lost 1 base, leaving 7 bases of the junction unmatched. This CDR3 contains 15 residues. Germline V gene sequence: CDR1 SGDLS, CDR2 YYNGEE. The CDR3 sequence is CASSVSGQGGSPLHF. The DNA of the CDR3 is TGTGCCAGCAGCGTATCTGGACAGGGCGGGTCACCCCTCCACTTT. The complete variable domain, with remaining parts taken from reference TRBV9 and TRBJ1-6, reads DSGVTQTPKHLITATGQRVTLRCSPRSGDLSVYWYQQSLDQGLQFLIQYYNGEERAKGNILERFSAQQFPDLHSELNLSSLELGDSALYFCASSVSGQGGSPLHFGNGTRLTVT.

Notes on this clone: Sequence at one end of the junction differs from germline and may be a read error. V and J are TRBV19 and TRBJ2-1, with D tentatively TRBD2 (6 bases). Germline values: CDR1 LNHDA, CDR2 SQIVND (reference sequence). The CDR3 totals 14 residues. DNA of the CDR3: TGTGCGAGTAGTCTAGGAGGGTCCTACAATGAGCAGTTCTTC. Translating gives CASSLGGSYNEQFF.

Concerning this clone itself: The junction shows a germline mismatch at one end, possibly a read error. J is TRBJ2-1 and V is TRBV20-1; the match to TRBD2 covers 9 bases. Germline values: CDR1 DFQATT, CDR2 SNEGSKA (reference sequence). There are 15 residues in the CDR3. CDR3 region: CTADGSGRSYTEQFF. CDR3 DNA: TGCACTGCCGACGGTAGCGGGAGATCCTACACTGAGCAGTTCTTC.

The chain couples TRBV30 to TRBJ2-7, with D tentatively TRBD2 (5 bases). Trimming took 2 bases from V and 3 from J, leaving 14 bases between them. The CDR3 loop spans 14 amino acids. CDR1 and CDR2 from the germline V gene are GTSNPN and SVGIG (reference sequence). Written as DNA, the CDR3 is TGTGCCTGGAGTCGGGGAGAGGTAGTCTACGAGCAGTACTTC. This encodes CAWSRGEVVYEQYF.

This clone turned up a few times. This rearrangement joins TRBV11-2 to TRBJ2-3; 10 bases align to TRBD2. The CDR3 totals 14 residues. Germline CDR1 SGHAT, CDR2 FQNNGV. J was trimmed by 8 bases and V by 3 bases; bases with no gene match: 5. The CDR3 DNA reads TGTGCCAGCAGCTTCCGACTAGCGGGCGGTACGCAGTATTTT. Translation gives CASSFRLAGGTQYF.